The entry that follows covers one T cell receptor beta chain sequence. This clonotype has ten or more counts. Which antigen it targets is not known. Base qualities were left out, and no much larger clone turns up one base away. The germline V gene (reference sequence) gives CDR1 as DFQATT and CDR2 as SNEGSKA. The CDR3, from cysteine to phenylalanine, totals 14 residues. Only the CDR3 part of the read is kept: 42 bases, read in frame from the first base. The germline V and J ends show losses of 5 bases and 15 bases respectively, and no gene match explains 14 bases of the junction. The roughly 38 donors, aged about 6 to 95 years, were systemically healthy Caucasian individuals from Russia. Approximately 10 milliliters of peripheral blood were collected from each donor into EDTA-treated Vacutainer tubes. PBMCs were isolated by Ficoll-Paque density-gradient centrifugation, with at least 6 million obtained per sample. Trizol reagent was used to extract total RNA from PBMCs, with at least 5 micrograms per sample. Naive CD45RAhigh/CD27high T cell percentages were measured by flow cytometry on a PBMC aliquot from every donor.

Libraries were made using 5' RACE. Sequencer: Illumina HiSeq 2500. A second PCR of roughly 7 to 11 cycles was performed with a sample-barcoded 5' primer and a J-beta primer mix. A unique molecular identifier was introduced onto each TCR beta cDNA molecule by a template-switch 5' adaptor carrying 12 random nucleotides. Each sample yielded at least 2.5 million CDR3-containing paired-end reads. First-strand cDNA was synthesized from all RNA with the Mint cDNA synthesis kit, primed by a TRBC-specific oligonucleotide. After uracil-DNA glycosylase treatment, a first 18-cycle PCR used universal primers M1SS and BC2_uni_R on all cDNA. As for the authors' bioinformatics: Each sample was normalized by randomly selecting 1 million high-quality reads, each carrying a distinct molecular identifier. Instead of being binned into consensus sequences, reads with shared molecular identifiers were discarded. MiTCR, run with a Q25 quality threshold and the strictest error-elimination algorithm, handled CDR3 identification, clonotype clustering and error correction. A nonparametric unseen species model with Euler transformation was used to estimate a lower bound on total TCR beta diversity. TCRdb reran the public reads through fastp at Q25 and MiXCR, keeping productive beta chains. Rows with one shared CDR3 protein collapse into an entry with the most common genes and DNA. The V and J calls come from TCRdb's annotation, not from the publication. The sample data list about 320,000 distinct CDR3 sequences, and roughly 29% of these were observed just once. The ten top clones hold 29% of the sample.

This sample stems from a study of blood T cells in healthy people across ages (dated by TCRdb to the mid-2010s). Notes on the research overall: In model experiments, roughly one uniquely barcoded TCR beta cDNA molecule per two T cells was captured by template switching. The study measured age-related changes in TCR beta repertoire diversity using deep sequencing normalized with unique cDNA molecular identifiers. The donors were split into four age groups: young (average around 15 years), middle-aged (about 40), aged (over 55) and long-lived (more than 80). Donors of different ages were randomly distributed across sequencing lanes to avoid experimental bias. The study analyzed two additional independent replicas of 1 million unique cDNA reads from the same blood draw for two donors, one aged 18 to 30 and one aged 80 or older. The paper as a whole reports these results and caveats: The CMV infection status of donors was not known, potentially confounding age-related changes in expanded clonotypes. Because profiling used bulk unsorted PBMCs, naive and antigen-experienced compartments could not be compared conclusively. Total diversity estimates from one million sequenced T cells were considered lower bounds and underestimates. Observed TCR beta diversity correlated strongly with the percentage of naive T cells measured by flow cytometry. Compared with the aged group, more naive CD4+ T cells, fewer expanded clones and increased TCR diversity were shown by the long-lived group, suggesting age selection. As age increased, observed TCR beta diversity per million T cells dropped in a roughly linear way, and a significant reduction was already evident by age around 41.

This receptor was taken from a woman in her 70s in good health. The chain employs TRBV20-1 and TRBJ2-1, with 12 bases aligning to TRBD2. Sequencing input: blood. The DNA sequence is TGCAGTGCTGATCCGGGACTAGCGGGCCCCGTTAGGTTCTTC. The resulting protein is CSADPGLAGPVRFF.